Each of the 20 T cell receptor beta chains below was sequenced from the same sample in a study of CD8 T cells in Susac syndrome. Reverse transcription of 0.5 to 1 ug RNA was performed with random hexamers. TCRdb reprocessed the immunoSEQ multiplex PCR reads via MiXCR and lists one record per CDR3 protein. The data contain roughly 140,000 distinct CDR3 sequences, almost 96% of them seen just once; the ten biggest clones take up around 0.08%. Specimen: CD4+ T cells from PBMCs. These receptors all come from a human donor with Susac syndrome.

J is TRBJ2-2 and V is TRBV10-2; TRBD2 agrees at 16 bases. The CDR3 length is 16 residues. The trim removed 8 bases at V and 6 bases at J, leaving 6 bases unmatched. Germline values: CDR1 WSHSY, CDR2 SAAADI. CDR3 residues: CASGQGTSGGAGELFF. CDR3 in DNA: TGCGCCAGCGGCCAGGGGACTAGCGGGGGGGCCGGGGAGCTGTTTTTT.

V usage is TRBV12-5 and J usage is TRBJ1-1; D is possibly TRBD1 (5 bases). Trimming took off 2 bases at V and 8 bases at J, with 12 bases between the two ends. Germline CDR1 LGHNT, CDR2 FRNRAP. The CDR3 is 13 residues long. CDR3 region: CASGLFSQVEAFF. Here the CDR3 DNA reads TGTGCTAGTGGTTTGTTCTCACAGGTCGAAGCTTTCTTT.

The J gene is TRBJ2-7, the V gene TRBV29-1; D unclear. The ends were cut back, 4 bases at V and 2 bases at J, with 15 bases in the middle. The CDR3 extends over 14 amino acids. Germline lookup yields CDR1 SQVTM and CDR2 ANQGSEA. CDR3 in DNA: TGCAGCGTTGGGTACAGTATGGTGGCCTACGAGCAGTACTTC. Residues: CSVGYSMVAYEQYF.

DNA of the CDR3: TGCGCCAGCAGCTTGGCTAGCGGGGGCGGAGAGACCCAGTACTTC. Protein sequence: CASSLASGGGETQYF. J is TRBJ2-5 and V is TRBV5-1, with 10 bases fitting TRBD2. The CDR3 is 15 residues long. Germline values: CDR1 SGHRS, CDR2 YFSETQ. V trimming: 0 bases; J trimming: 4 bases; junction bases outside the gene matches: 3.

V usage is TRBV3-1 and J usage is TRBJ2-3; no clear D. CDR1 LGHDT and CDR2 YNNKEL come from the germline V gene (reference sequence). V lost 0 bases and J 3 bases, leaving 7 bases between the germline ends. This CDR3 has 14 amino acids. DNA for the CDR3: TGTGCCAGCAGCCAAGAACGGCAGACAGATACGCAGTATTTT. Translating gives CASSQERQTDTQYF.

The chain is built from TRBV25-1 and TRBJ1-1; D ambiguous. The CDR3 length is 14 residues. The V gene's germline CDR1 is MGHDK and CDR2 SYGVNS. The germline V and J ends were trimmed by 1 base and 10 bases, with 16 bases remaining between them. CDR3: CASSESDAECGAFF. The CDR3 DNA follows: TGTGCCAGCAGTGAATCTGACGCGGAATGTGGAGCTTTCTTT.

The rearrangement links TRBV20-1 to TRBJ2-3; 7 positions agree with TRBD1. Trimming at V came to 6 bases and at J to 3 bases, leaving 3 bases not matched to a gene. This CDR3 is 12 amino acids long. Germline-derived CDR1 and CDR2 are DFQATT and SNEGSKA (reference sequence). The CDR3 DNA reads as TGCAGTGCAACGACAGGGACAGATACGCAGTATTTT. This translates into CSATTGTDTQYF.

The gene calls are TRBV20-1 and TRBJ2-5; tentative D call: TRBD1 (5 bases). This CDR3 has 12 amino acids. V lost 2 bases to trimming and J lost 2 bases, with 6 bases between them. Germline CDR1 reads DFQATT; CDR2 reads SNEGSKA (reference sequence). The chain's CDR3 is CSARRGQETQYF. CDR3 sequence (DNA): TGCAGTGCTAGAAGGGGACAAGAGACCCAGTACTTC.

The chain couples TRBV12-5 to TRBJ1-5, with 8 bases that match TRBD1. After removal of 5 bases from V and 0 bases from J, the junction contained 6 bases not matched to a gene. This CDR3 spans 16 amino acids. Germline V gene lookup returns CDR1 LGHNT and CDR2 FRNRAP. CDR3 sequence reads: CASGPSTGDSNQPQHF. CDR3 sequence (DNA): TGTGCTAGTGGTCCCTCGACAGGGGATAGCAATCAGCCCCAGCATTTT.

The chain combines TRBV20-1 with TRBJ1-1; tentatively, D is TRBD1 (5 bases). The CDR3 runs 15 residues. Germline V gives CDR1 DFQATT, CDR2 SNEGSKA (reference sequence). Trimming removed 3 bases from V and 0 bases from J, with 14 bases in between. The CDR3 spells CSARDPGGVNTEAFF. CDR3 DNA sequence: TGCAGTGCTAGGGACCCTGGGGGGGTGAACACTGAAGCTTTCTTT.

The J gene is TRBJ2-7, the V gene TRBV10-3; D not resolved. V lost 3 bases and J 6 bases, leaving 6 bases between the germline ends. This CDR3 region has 11 residues. Germline CDR1 reads ENHRY; CDR2 reads SYGVKD. In nucleotides, the CDR3 is TGTGCCATCAGTGACTATAGCGAGCAGTACTTC. The encoded protein is CAISDYSEQYF.

The sample holds a few counts of this clonotype. The chain couples TRBV12-3 or TRBV12-4 to TRBJ2-6; perhaps TRBD2 as D (6 bases). The CDR3 extends over 14 amino acids. V was pared by 8 bases and J by 2 bases, with 10 bases between. Here the CDR3 DNA reads TGTGCCAGCCGGACGGGGGCTGGGGCCAACGTCCTGACTTTC. This codes for CASRTGAGANVLTF.

Concerning this clonotype itself: The junction shows a germline mismatch at one end, possibly a read error. The chain is built from TRBV20-1 and TRBJ2-3, with 9 bases identical to TRBD2. Germline-derived CDR1 and CDR2 are DFQATT and SNEGSKA (reference sequence). The CDR3 is made up of 17 amino acids. CDR3 protein: CNARDPQTSGRTDTQYF. The CDR3 nucleotides read TGCAATGCTAGAGATCCCCAAACTAGCGGGCGCACAGATACGCAGTATTTT.

The chain carries TRBV29-1 and TRBJ2-7; D uncertain. The CDR3 runs 13 residues. Trimming left V 4 bases short and J 1 base short, with 11 bases between. Per germline, CDR1 SQVTM and CDR2 ANQGSEA. The CDR3 loop is CSVGQVGSYEQYF. DNA for the CDR3: TGCAGCGTTGGTCAAGTCGGATCCTACGAGCAGTACTTC.

The chain uses TRBV12-5 and TRBJ2-1, with D maybe TRBD2 (5 bases). CDR1 LGHNT and CDR2 FRNRAP come from the germline V gene. The CDR3 has 13 residues. Trimming took off 7 bases at V and 6 bases at J, with 13 bases between the two ends. CDR3 nucleotide sequence: TGTGCTAGTGCCAGCGGAGACTTCAATGAGCAGTTCTTC. It translates to CASASGDFNEQFF.

The chain employs TRBV6-1 and TRBJ1-1; TRBD1 is a possible D gene (6 bases). With 6 bases removed from V and 1 base from J, the gap between germline ends came to 9 bases. CDR1 and CDR2 (germline): MNHNS, SASEGT. The CDR3 has 13 residues. CDR3 protein: CASRTGENTEAFF. The CDR3 DNA follows: TGTGCCAGCAGGACAGGTGAGAACACTGAAGCTTTCTTT.

V and J are TRBV20-1 and TRBJ2-7; TRBD2 matches 8 bases. V lost 3 bases to trimming and J lost 2 bases; unmatched junction nucleotides: 12. Germline V CDR1 and CDR2: DFQATT, SNEGSKA (reference sequence). This CDR3 comprises 16 residues. The CDR3 loop is CSARDRSGTSPYEQYF. CDR3 in DNA: TGCAGTGCTAGGGACCGTTCCGGGACTAGTCCCTACGAGCAGTACTTC.

The chain couples TRBV5-1 to TRBJ1-2; D is perhaps TRBD1 (6 bases). Germline values: CDR1 SGHRS, CDR2 YFSETQ. Trimming removed 0 bases at V and 8 bases at J, with 11 bases between. CDR3 length: 13 residues. DNA for the CDR3: TGCGCCAGCAGCTTGGTGGCAGGGGAAGGCTACACCTTC. Amino acid sequence: CASSLVAGEGYTF.

This clonotype has just one count. CDR3 nucleotide sequence: TGCAGTGCTAGGATTTACGGACAGGGGTCCTACGAGCAGTACTTC. This sequence encodes CSARIYGQGSYEQYF. The genes are TRBV20-1 and TRBJ2-7; 9 bases map to TRBD1. J was trimmed by 1 base and V by 3 bases; bases with no gene match: 7. The germline V gene encodes CDR1 DFQATT and CDR2 SNEGSKA (reference sequence). CDR3 length: 15 amino acids.

The chain combines TRBV4-1 with TRBJ2-7; 7 nucleotides agree with TRBD1. The CDR3 spans 15 residues. Germline trimming cut 0 bases from V and 3 bases from J; bases unmatched to any gene: 5. Germline V CDR1 and CDR2: MGHRA, YSYEKL. CDR3 sequence reads: CASSQDPTGNYEQYF. The DNA of the CDR3 is TGCGCCAGCAGCCAAGACCCGACAGGGAACTACGAGCAGTACTTC.